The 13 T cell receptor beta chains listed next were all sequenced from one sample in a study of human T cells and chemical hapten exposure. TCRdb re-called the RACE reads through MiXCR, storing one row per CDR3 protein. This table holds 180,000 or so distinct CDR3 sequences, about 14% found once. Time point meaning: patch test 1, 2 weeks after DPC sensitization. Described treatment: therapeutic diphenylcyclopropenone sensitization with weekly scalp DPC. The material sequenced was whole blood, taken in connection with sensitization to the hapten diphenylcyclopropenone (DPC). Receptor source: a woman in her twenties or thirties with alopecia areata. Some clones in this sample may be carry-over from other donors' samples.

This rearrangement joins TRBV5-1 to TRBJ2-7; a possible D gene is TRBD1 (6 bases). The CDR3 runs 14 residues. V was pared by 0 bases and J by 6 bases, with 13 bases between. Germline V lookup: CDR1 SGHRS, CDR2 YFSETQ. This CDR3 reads CASSLAKEGGEQYF. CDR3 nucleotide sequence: TGCGCCAGCAGCTTGGCCAAGGAAGGGGGCGAGCAGTACTTC.

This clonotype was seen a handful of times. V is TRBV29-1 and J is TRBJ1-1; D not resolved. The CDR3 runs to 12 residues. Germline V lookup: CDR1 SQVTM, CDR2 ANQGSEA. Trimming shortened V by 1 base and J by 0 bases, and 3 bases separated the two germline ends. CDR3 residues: CSVEGVNTEAFF. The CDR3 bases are TGCAGCGTTGAAGGGGTGAACACTGAAGCTTTCTTT.

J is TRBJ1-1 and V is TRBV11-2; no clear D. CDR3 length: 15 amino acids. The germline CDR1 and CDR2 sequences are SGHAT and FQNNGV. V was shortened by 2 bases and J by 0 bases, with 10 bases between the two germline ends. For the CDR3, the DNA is TGTGCCAGCAGCTTATTTGGGTCTATGAACACTGAAGCTTTCTTT. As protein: CASSLFGSMNTEAFF.

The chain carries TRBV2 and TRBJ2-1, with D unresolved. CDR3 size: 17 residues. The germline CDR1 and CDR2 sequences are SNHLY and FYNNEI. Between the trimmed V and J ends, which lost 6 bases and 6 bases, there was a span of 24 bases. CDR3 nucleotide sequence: TGTGCCAGCAGATTTGCCACAACTTCCCGTCCTAGCAATGAGCAGTTCTTC. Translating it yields CASRFATTSRPSNEQFF.

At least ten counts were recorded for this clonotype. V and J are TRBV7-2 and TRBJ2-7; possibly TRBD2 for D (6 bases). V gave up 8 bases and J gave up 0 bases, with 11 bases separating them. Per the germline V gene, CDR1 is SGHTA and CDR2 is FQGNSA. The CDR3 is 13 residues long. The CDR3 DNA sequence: TGTGCCAGCCACTTCGGGGGCTCCTACGAGCAGTACTTC. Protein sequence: CASHFGGSYEQYF.

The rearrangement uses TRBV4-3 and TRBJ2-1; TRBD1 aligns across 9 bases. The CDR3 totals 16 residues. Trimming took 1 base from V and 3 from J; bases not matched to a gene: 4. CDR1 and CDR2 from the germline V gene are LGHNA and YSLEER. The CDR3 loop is CASSQAGQGLYNEQFF. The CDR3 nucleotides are TGCGCCAGCAGCCAAGCGGGACAGGGCCTCTACAATGAGCAGTTCTTC.

The CDR3: CASSTPSRGGETQYF. CDR3 nucleotide sequence: TGTGCCAGCAGCACCCCGTCCCGGGGGGGTGAGACCCAGTACTTC. V gene TRBV7-9 combines with J gene TRBJ2-5; the match to TRBD2 covers 8 bases. The CDR3 consists of 15 residues. V shed 5 bases and J 5 bases; nucleotides not matched to a gene: 10. Looked up from germline, CDR1 is SEHNR and CDR2 is FQNEAQ (reference sequence).

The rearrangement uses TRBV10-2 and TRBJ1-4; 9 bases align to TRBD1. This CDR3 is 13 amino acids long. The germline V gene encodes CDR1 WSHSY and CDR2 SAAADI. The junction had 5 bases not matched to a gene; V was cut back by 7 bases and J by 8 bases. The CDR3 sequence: CASTGQGGEKLFF. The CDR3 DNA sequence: TGCGCCAGCACGGGACAGGGAGGGGAAAAACTGTTTTTT.

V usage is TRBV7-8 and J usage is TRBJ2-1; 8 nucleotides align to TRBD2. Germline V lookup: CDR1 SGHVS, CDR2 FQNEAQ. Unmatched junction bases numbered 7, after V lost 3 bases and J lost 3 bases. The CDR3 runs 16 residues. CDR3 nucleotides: TGTGCCAGCAGCTTTCGACCCGGGACTAGCTACAATGAGCAGTTCTTC. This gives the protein CASSFRPGTSYNEQFF. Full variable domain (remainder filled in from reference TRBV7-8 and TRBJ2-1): GAGVSQSPRYKVAKRGQDVALRCDPISGHVSLFWYQQALGQGPEFLTYFQNEAQLDKSGLPSDRFFAERPEGSVSTLKIQRTQQEDSAVYLCASSFRPGTSYNEQFFGPGTRLTVL.

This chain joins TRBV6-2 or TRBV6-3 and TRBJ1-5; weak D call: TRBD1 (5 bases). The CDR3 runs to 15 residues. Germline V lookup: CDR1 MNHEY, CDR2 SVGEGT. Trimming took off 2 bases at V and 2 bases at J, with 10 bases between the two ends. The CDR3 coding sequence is TGTGCCAGCAGTTACGGGACGCTAGGCAATCAGCCCCAGCATTTT. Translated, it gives CASSYGTLGNQPQHF.

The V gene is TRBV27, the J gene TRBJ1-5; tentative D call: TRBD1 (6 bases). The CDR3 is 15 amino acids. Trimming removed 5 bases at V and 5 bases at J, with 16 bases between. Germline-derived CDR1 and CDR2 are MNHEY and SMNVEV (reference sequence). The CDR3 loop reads CASSTGGAGDQPQHF. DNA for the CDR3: TGTGCCAGCAGTACCGGGGGGGCAGGGGATCAGCCCCAGCATTTT.

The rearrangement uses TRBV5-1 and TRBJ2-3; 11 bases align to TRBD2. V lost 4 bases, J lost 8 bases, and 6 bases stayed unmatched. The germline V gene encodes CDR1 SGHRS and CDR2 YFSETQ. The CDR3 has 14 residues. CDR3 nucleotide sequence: TGCGCCAGCAGCCCAGGGACTAGCGGAGGTACGCAGTATTTT. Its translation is CASSPGTSGGTQYF.

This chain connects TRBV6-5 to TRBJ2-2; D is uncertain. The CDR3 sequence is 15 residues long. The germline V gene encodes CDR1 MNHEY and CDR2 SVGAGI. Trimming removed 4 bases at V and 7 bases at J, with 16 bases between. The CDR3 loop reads CASSSTPDSNGELFF. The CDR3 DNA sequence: TGTGCCAGCAGTTCTACGCCCGACTCGAACGGGGAGCTGTTTTTT.